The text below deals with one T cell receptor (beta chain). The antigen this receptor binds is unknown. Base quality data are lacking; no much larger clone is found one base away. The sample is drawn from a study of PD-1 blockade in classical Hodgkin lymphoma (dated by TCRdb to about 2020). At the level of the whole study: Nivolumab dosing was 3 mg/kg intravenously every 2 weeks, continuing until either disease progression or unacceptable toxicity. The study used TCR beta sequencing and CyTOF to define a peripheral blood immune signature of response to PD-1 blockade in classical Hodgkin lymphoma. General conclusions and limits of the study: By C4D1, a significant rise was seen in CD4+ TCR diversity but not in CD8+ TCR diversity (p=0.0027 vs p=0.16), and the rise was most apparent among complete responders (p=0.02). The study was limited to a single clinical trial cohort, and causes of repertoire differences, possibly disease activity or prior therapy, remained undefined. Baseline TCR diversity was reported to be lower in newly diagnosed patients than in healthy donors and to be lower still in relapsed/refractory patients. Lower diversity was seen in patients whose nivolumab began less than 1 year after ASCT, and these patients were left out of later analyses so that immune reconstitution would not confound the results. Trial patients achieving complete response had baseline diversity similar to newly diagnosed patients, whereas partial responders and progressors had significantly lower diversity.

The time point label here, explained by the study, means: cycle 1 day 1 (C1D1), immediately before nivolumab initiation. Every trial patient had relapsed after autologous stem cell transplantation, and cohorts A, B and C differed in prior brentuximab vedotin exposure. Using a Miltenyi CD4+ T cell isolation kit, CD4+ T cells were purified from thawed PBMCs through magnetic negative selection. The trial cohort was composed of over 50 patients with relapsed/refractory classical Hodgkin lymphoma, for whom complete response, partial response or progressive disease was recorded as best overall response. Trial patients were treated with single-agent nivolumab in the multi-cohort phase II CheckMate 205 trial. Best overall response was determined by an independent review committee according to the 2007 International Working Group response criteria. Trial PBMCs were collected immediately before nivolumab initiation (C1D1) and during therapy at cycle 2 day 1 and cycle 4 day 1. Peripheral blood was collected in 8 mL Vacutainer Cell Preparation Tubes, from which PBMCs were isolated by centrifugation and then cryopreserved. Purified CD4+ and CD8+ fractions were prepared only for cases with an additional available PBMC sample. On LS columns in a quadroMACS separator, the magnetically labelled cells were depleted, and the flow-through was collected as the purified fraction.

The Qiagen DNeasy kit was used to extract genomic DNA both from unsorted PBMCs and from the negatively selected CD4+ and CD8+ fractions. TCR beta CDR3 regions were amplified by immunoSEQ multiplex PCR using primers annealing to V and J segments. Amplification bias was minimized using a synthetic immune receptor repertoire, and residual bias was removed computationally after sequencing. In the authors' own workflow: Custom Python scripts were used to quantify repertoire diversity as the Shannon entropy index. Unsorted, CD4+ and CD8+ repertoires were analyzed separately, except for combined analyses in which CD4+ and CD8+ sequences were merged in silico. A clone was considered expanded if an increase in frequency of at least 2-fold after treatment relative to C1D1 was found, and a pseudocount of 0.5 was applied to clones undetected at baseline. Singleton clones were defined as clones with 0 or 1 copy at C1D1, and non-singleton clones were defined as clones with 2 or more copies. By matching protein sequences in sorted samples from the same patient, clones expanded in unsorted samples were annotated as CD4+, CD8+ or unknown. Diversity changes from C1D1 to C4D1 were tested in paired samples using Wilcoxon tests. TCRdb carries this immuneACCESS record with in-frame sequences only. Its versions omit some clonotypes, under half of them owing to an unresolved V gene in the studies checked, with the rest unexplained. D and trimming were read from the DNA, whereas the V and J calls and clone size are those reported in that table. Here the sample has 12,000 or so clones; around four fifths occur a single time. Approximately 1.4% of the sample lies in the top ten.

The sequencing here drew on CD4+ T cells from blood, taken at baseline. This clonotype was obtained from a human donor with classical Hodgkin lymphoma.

The CDR3 is CASSIGVSPGQETQYF. The DNA sequence is given as TGTGCCAGTAGTATAGGGGTCTCCCCGGGGCAAGAGACCCAGTACTTC. This chain joins TRBV19 to TRBJ2-5; the D segment could be TRBD2, given 5 matching bases. V is reduced by 1 base and J by 2 bases, leaving a spacing of 14 bases between them. CDR1 and CDR2, per the germline V gene (reference sequence), are LNHDA and SQIVND. The CDR3 runs 16 amino acids, cysteine and phenylalanine included. Left in the record is the CDR3 DNA by itself, 48 bases read in frame from the first base.